Shown below are 20 T cell receptor beta chains from a single sample sequenced in a study of OX40 agonist ivuxolimab in advanced cancers. TCRdb keeps only in-frame clones here, not all; method: immunoSEQ multiplex PCR. The sample contains 45,000 to 60,000 clones, just over 90% of which appear only once. The sample was CD4+ or CD8+ T cells sorted from blood, taken in a trial of the OX40 agonist ivuxolimab. Receptor source: an adult with an advanced solid tumor such as melanoma, head and neck, liver or kidney cancer.

The chain uses TRBV9 and TRBJ2-7; D is tentatively TRBD1 or TRBD2 (7 bases each). This CDR3 has 15 residues. V was pared by 3 bases and J by 5 bases, with 18 bases between. Germline-derived CDR1 and CDR2 are SGDLS and YYNGEE. CDR3 amino acids: CASSGQGGRYDEQYF. In nucleotides, the CDR3 is TGTGCCAGCAGCGGCCAGGGGGGGCGGTACGACGAGCAGTACTTC.

Concerning this clone itself: One end of the junction does not line up with germline, which may come from a read error. The CDR3 reads CASRYYRGLARDTQYF. The CDR3 DNA reads as TGTGCCAGCAGGTACTACAGGGGCCTGGCAAGAGATACGCAGTATTTT. The rearrangement uses TRBV6-6 and TRBJ2-3; 7 bases map to TRBD1. From germline, CDR1 is MNHNY and CDR2 SVGAGI (reference sequence). This CDR3 is built from 16 residues.

About this clone: A read error may produce the germline difference seen at one junction end. The V and J genes are TRBV28 and TRBJ2-6; TRBD1 matches at 8 bases. The CDR3 has 18 amino acids. Per the germline V gene, CDR1 is MDHEN and CDR2 is SYDVKM. Here the CDR3 reads CASSLSTGGRRGTNVLTF. The CDR3 DNA sequence: TGTGCCAGCAGTTTGTCAACAGGGGGTCGTCGTGGGACCAACGTCCTGACTTTC. The whole variable domain, filled in from reference TRBV28 and TRBJ2-6, reads DVKVTQSSRYLVKRTGEKVFLECVQDMDHENMFWYRQDPGLGLRLIYFSYDVKMKEKGDIPEGYSVSREKKERFSLILESASTNQTSMYLCASSLSTGGRRGTNVLTFGAGSRLTVL.

The gene calls are TRBV10-3 and TRBJ2-3; 15 bases align to TRBD2. The V gene's germline CDR1 is ENHRY and CDR2 SYGVKD. The V gene end was trimmed by 6 bases and the J gene end by 5 bases; junction bases not matched to a gene: 9. This CDR3 has 17 amino acids. In DNA, the CDR3 is TGTGCCATCAGGGGGACTAGCGGGAGGCCGGAAGAAGATACGCAGTATTTT. This translates into CAIRGTSGRPEEDTQYF.

The V and J genes are TRBV29-1 and TRBJ2-3; TRBD2 matches at 7 bases. Germline V lookup: CDR1 SQVTM, CDR2 ANQGSEA. CDR3 length: 14 amino acids. Trimming took 3 bases from V and 4 from J; bases not matched to a gene: 7. The CDR3 sequence: CSVDKGEGADTQYF. The CDR3 DNA reads as TGCAGCGTTGATAAAGGGGAGGGCGCAGATACGCAGTATTTT.

The rearrangement uses TRBV6-5 and TRBJ2-7, with D unresolved. The CDR3 is 16 amino acids. Trimming took 3 bases from V and 3 from J, leaving 18 bases between them. Per the germline V gene, CDR1 is MNHEY and CDR2 is SVGAGI. For the CDR3, the DNA is TGTGCCAGCAGTTATAGTTATGGGCTGGAACACTACGAGCAGTACTTC. It is translated as CASSYSYGLEHYEQYF.

V and J are TRBV19 and TRBJ2-1; D perhaps matches TRBD2 (6 bases). The germline V and J ends were trimmed by 5 bases and 0 bases, with 14 bases remaining between them. This CDR3 is 16 amino acids long. Germline loops: CDR1 LNHDA, CDR2 SQIVND (reference sequence). CDR3 bases: TGTGCCAGTAGTCCGAGGAGGGCTAACTCCTACAATGAGCAGTTCTTC. This codes for CASSPRRANSYNEQFF.

The V and J genes are TRBV10-3 and TRBJ2-5; maybe TRBD2 (6 bases). V lost 3 bases to trimming and J lost 2 bases, with 10 bases between them. This CDR3 contains 14 residues. The germline V gene has CDR1 ENHRY and CDR2 SYGVKD. DNA for the CDR3: TGTGCCATCAGTGACTGGGCGGGGCAAGAGACCCAGTACTTC. The encoded protein is CAISDWAGQETQYF.

This rearrangement joins TRBV28 to TRBJ2-3; 7 bases map to TRBD2. The germline V gene has CDR1 MDHEN and CDR2 SYDVKM. The J segment lost 2 bases and the V segment lost 1 base, leaving 12 bases of the junction unmatched. The CDR3 contains 18 residues. The CDR3 DNA reads as TGTGCCAGCAGTTTATCTATAAGCCTAGCGGAGACCACAGATACGCAGTATTTT. Protein sequence: CASSLSISLAETTDTQYF.

Written as DNA, the CDR3 is TGTGCCAGCAGTTTGAACGGGCAGGGGACCACCTACGAGCAGTACTTC. This encodes CASSLNGQGTTYEQYF. This chain links TRBV28 with TRBJ2-7, with a possible D match to TRBD1 (6 bases). This CDR3 region has 16 residues. Trimming left V 3 bases short and J 2 bases short, with 17 bases between. The V gene's germline CDR1 is MDHEN and CDR2 SYDVKM.

The rearrangement uses TRBV5-1 and TRBJ1-4; D remains unclear. Trimming pared 0 bases from V and 0 bases from J, leaving 9 bases between. Germline V gene lookup returns CDR1 SGHRS and CDR2 YFSETQ. The CDR3 has 16 amino acids. The CDR3 DNA is TGCGCCAGCAGCTTGGGGGCGACTGCAACTAATGAAAAACTGTTTTTT. The encoded protein is CASSLGATATNEKLFF.

The chain links TRBV29-1 to TRBJ2-1, with 14 bases lining up with TRBD2. Germline V gene sequence: CDR1 SQVTM, CDR2 ANQGSEA. The CDR3 is 21 residues long. V was pared by 1 base and J by 10 bases, with 24 bases of the junction left unmatched. The CDR3 region is CSVEVRGGATGTSGGRGEQFF. The DNA of the CDR3 is TGCAGCGTTGAAGTTAGGGGAGGGGCAACCGGGACTAGCGGGGGAAGGGGCGAGCAGTTCTTC.

The genes are TRBV5-4 and TRBJ2-1, with D possibly being TRBD2 (5 bases). V was clipped by 0 bases and J by 6 bases, with 10 bases between them. CDR3 size: 14 residues. The germline V gene encodes CDR1 SGHNT and CDR2 YYREEE (reference sequence). The CDR3 coding sequence is TGTGCCAGCAGCTTGGATCTAGCTGGCAATGAGCAGTTCTTC. Translating gives CASSLDLAGNEQFF.

The V call is TRBV4-2, the J call TRBJ2-7, with TRBD2 as a possible D gene (6 bases). Germline loops: CDR1 LGHNA, CDR2 YNFKEQ. The V gene lost 5 bases and the J gene lost 3 bases, with 17 bases spanning the gap. CDR3 length equals 15 residues. The CDR3 region is CASSLFGGNYYEQYF. The CDR3 region has the DNA TGTGCCAGCAGCTTGTTCGGCGGGAACTACTACGAGCAGTACTTC.

The chain couples TRBV5-4 to TRBJ1-6, with 10 bases matching TRBD1. V lost 3 bases and J lost 9; bases outside the gene matches: 9. CDR1 and CDR2 (germline): SGHNT, YYREEE (reference sequence). The CDR3 has 16 amino acids. CDR3 loop: CASSSFGTGVGSPLHF. DNA for the CDR3: TGTGCCAGCAGCTCGTTCGGGACAGGGGTTGGTTCACCCCTCCACTTT.

This clone was recorded once. The chain recombines TRBV5-1 with TRBJ2-1; no clear D. Germline V gene data show CDR1 as SGHRS and CDR2 as YFSETQ. Deletions cut 4 bases from V and 2 bases from J, with 13 bases between. The CDR3 loop spans 15 amino acids. The CDR3 nucleotides read TGCGCCAGCAGCCTACGGGCGGAAACCTACAATGAGCAGTTCTTC. This encodes CASSLRAETYNEQFF.

This chain uses TRBV6-1 with TRBJ1-4, with TRBD1 matching over 7 bases. Trimming at V came to 5 bases and at J to 0 bases, leaving 3 bases not matched to a gene. This CDR3 is built from 15 residues. Germline CDR1 and CDR2: MNHNS and SASEGT. In DNA form, the CDR3 reads TGTGCCAGCAGTAAAGGGGGCTCAACTAATGAAAAACTGTTTTTT. Protein sequence: CASSKGGSTNEKLFF.

The chain couples TRBV11-1 to TRBJ2-2; 8 nucleotides match TRBD1. CDR1 SGHAT and CDR2 FQDESV come from the germline V gene (reference sequence). The V gene end was trimmed by 2 bases and the J gene end by 1 base; junction bases not matched to a gene: 3. The CDR3 is made up of 16 amino acids. Written as DNA, the CDR3 is TGTGCCAGCAGCTTACCCGGGACAGGGAACACCGGGGAGCTGTTTTTT. Amino acids: CASSLPGTGNTGELFF. The full variable domain, with the rest looked up from reference TRBV11-1 and TRBJ2-2, is EAEVAQSPRYKITEKSQAVAFWCDPISGHATLYWYRQILGQGPELLVQFQDESVVDDSQLPKDRFSAERLKGVDSTLKIQPAELGDSAMYLCASSLPGTGNTGELFFGEGSRLTVL.

This chain uses TRBV6-5 with TRBJ1-1; TRBD1 aligns across 7 bases. With 5 bases clipped from V and 4 bases from J, the junction kept 4 bases outside the gene matches. CDR3 length: 13 amino acids. Germline V gives CDR1 MNHEY, CDR2 SVGAGI. In DNA form, the CDR3 reads TGTGCCAGCAGTAACAGGGGATCCACTGAAGCTTTCTTT. Translation: CASSNRGSTEAFF.

This rearrangement joins TRBV7-2 to TRBJ2-4; 7 bases are shared with TRBD2. V dropped 4 bases and J dropped 6; count of bases not matched to a gene: 3. The CDR3 totals 13 residues. From germline, CDR1 is SGHTA and CDR2 FQGNSA. The CDR3 DNA sequence: TGTGCCAGCAGCTCGCAGCGGGGAAACATTCAGTACTTC. The encoded protein is CASSSQRGNIQYF.